The present entry profiles one T cell receptor beta chain with its context. Per the authors' pipeline: Counts of nucleated cells, estimated from reference gene primer amplification, were obtained. Sequencing was performed with immunoSEQ multiplex PCR; in TCRdb, only in-frame clones are kept and a portion is missing. The V and J calls and clone size are taken from that table; D and trimming were inferred from the DNA. The data contain about 190,000 clones, more than 75% of them seen just once; the ten biggest clones take up about 3%. Trimming removed 4 bases at V and 4 bases at J, with 14 bases between. CDR1 SGDLS and CDR2 YYNGEE come from the germline V gene. The CDR3 is 14 residues long. These data belong to a study of blood T cell repertoires in COVID-19. Looking at the study overall: The United States, Italy and Spain supplied acute and convalescent COVID-19 samples. T cells, B-cell-depleted T cells, or PBMCs supplied cDNA or gDNA.

The chain combines TRBV9 with TRBJ1-2; D possibly corresponds to TRBD1 (5 bases). The sequenced material came from peripheral blood. The source is a man between 35 and 55 years old with active or convalescent COVID-19. This CDR3 reads CASSNSDSPYGYTF. The CDR3 nucleotides are TGTGCCAGCAGCAATTCTGACAGCCCCTATGGCTACACCTTC.